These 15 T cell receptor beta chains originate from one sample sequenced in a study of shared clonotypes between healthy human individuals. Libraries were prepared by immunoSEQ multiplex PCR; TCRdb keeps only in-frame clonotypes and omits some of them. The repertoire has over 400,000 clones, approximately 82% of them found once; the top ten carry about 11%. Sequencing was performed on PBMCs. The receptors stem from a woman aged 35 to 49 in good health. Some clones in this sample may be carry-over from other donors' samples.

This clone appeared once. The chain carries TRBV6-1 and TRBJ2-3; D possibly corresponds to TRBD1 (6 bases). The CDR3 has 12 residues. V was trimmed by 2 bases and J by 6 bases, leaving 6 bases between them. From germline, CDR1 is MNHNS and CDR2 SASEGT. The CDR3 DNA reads TGTGCCAGCAGTGAAAGGGGGGATACGCAGTATTTT. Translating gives CASSERGDTQYF.

CDR3 sequence reads: CASSLWTSGRSGTQYF. The CDR3 DNA sequence: TGTGCCAGCAGTTTATGGACTAGCGGGAGATCAGGGACGCAGTATTTT. The chain carries TRBV28 and TRBJ2-3, with TRBD2 matching 12 bases. The CDR3 totals 16 residues. The germline CDR1 and CDR2 sequences are MDHEN and SYDVKM. J was trimmed by 9 bases and V by 0 bases; bases with no gene match: 7.

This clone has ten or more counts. In DNA form, the CDR3 reads TGTGCCAGCAGTGACTCGGCAGTGAACACCGGGGAGCTGTTTTTT. It specifies CASSDSAVNTGELFF. The V and J genes are TRBV6-4 and TRBJ2-2; no definite D call. CDR1 and CDR2 from the germline V gene are MRHNA and SNTAGT. The CDR3 contains 15 residues. V lost 0 bases to trimming and J lost 1 base, with 6 bases between them.

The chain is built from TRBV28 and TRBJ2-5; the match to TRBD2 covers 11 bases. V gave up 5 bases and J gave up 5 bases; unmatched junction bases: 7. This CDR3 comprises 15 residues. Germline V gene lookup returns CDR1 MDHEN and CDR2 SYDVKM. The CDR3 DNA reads TGTGCCAGCAGTCTACCACTAGCGGGAGTGGAGACCCAGTACTTC. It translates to CASSLPLAGVETQYF.

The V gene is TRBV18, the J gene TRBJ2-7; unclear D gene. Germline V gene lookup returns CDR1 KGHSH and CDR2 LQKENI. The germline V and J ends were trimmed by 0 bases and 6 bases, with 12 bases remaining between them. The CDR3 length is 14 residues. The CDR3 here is CASSPPARTGEQYF. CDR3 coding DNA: TGTGCCAGCTCACCACCGGCTAGAACGGGCGAGCAGTACTTC.

The DNA of the CDR3 is TGTGCCAGTAGTGGGAGGACTAGCGGGAGCAATGAGCAGTTCTTC. It translates to CASSGRTSGSNEQFF. V is TRBV19 and J is TRBJ2-1, with 13 bases that match TRBD2. Trimming removed 5 bases from V and 6 bases from J; junction bases left unmatched: 4. The CDR3 contains 15 residues. In germline, CDR1 is LNHDA, CDR2 SQIVND (reference sequence). Looking up the rest from reference TRBV19 and TRBJ2-1 gives the full variable domain: DGGITQSPKYLFRKEGQNVTLSCEQNLNHDAMYWYRQDPGQGLRLIYYSQIVNDFQKGDIAEGYSVSREKKESFPLTVTSAQKNPTAFYLCASSGRTSGSNEQFFGPGTRLTVL.

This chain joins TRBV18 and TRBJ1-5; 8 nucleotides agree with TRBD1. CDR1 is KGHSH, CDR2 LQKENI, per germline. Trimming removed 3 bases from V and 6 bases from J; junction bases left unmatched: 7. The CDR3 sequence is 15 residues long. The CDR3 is CASSPNRGRRQPQHF. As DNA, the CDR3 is TGTGCCAGCTCACCGAACAGGGGGAGGCGTCAGCCCCAGCATTTT.

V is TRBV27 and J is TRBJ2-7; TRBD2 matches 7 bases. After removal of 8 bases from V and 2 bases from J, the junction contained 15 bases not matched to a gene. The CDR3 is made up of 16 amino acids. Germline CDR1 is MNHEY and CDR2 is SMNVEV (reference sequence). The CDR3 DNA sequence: TGTGCCAGCGGACCCGTCGGGCCTAGCGGTACCTACGAGCAGTACTTC. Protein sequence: CASGPVGPSGTYEQYF.

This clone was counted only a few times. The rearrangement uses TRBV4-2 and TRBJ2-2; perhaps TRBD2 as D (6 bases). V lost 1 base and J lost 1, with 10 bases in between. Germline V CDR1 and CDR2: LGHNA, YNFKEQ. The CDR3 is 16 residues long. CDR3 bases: TGTGCCAGCAGCCAAGGAACTAGCTTGAACACCGGGGAGCTGTTTTTT. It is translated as CASSQGTSLNTGELFF.

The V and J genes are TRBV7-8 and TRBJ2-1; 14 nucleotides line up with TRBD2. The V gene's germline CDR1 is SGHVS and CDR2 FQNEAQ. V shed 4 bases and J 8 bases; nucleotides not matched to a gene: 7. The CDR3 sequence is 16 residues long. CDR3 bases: TGTGCCAGCAGCTCGTCCGGGACTAGCGGGAGATATGAGCAGTTCTTC. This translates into CASSSSGTSGRYEQFF.

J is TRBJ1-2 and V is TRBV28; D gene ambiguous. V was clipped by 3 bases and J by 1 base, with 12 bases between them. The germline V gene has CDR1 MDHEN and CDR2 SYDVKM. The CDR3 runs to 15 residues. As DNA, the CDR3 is TGTGCCAGCAGTTTGGAAAACACTTATAACTATGGCTACACCTTC. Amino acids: CASSLENTYNYGYTF.

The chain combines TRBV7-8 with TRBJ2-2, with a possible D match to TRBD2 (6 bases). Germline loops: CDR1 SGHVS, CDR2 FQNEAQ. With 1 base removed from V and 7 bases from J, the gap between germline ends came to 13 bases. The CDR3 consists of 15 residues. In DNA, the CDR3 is TGTGCCAGCAGCTTAGGCGGGGTCCCAAGCGGGGAGCTGTTTTTT. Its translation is CASSLGGVPSGELFF.

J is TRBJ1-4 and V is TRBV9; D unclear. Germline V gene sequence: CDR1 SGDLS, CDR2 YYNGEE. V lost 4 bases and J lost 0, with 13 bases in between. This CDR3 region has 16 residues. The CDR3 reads CASSPGWGATNEKLFF. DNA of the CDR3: TGTGCCAGCAGCCCTGGTTGGGGTGCAACTAATGAAAAACTGTTTTTT.

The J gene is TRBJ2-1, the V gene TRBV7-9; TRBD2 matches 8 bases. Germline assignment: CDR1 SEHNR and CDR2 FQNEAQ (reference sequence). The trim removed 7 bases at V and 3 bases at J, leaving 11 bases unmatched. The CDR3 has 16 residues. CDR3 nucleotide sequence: TGTGCCAGCACCCCCCCCCGACTAGCGTACTACAATGAGCAGTTCTTC. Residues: CASTPPRLAYYNEQFF.

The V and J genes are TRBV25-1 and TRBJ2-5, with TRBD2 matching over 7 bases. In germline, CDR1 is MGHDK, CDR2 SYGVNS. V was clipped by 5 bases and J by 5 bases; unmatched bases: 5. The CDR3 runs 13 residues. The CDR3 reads CASSRGVLETQYF. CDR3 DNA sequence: TGTGCCAGCAGTCGGGGGGTTTTGGAGACCCAGTACTTC.